The text below deals with one T cell receptor (beta chain). CDR1 and CDR2 (germline): SQVTM, ANQGSEA. V was clipped by 6 bases and J by 8 bases; unmatched bases: 13. The CDR3 totals 15 residues. Produced via immunoSEQ multiplex PCR; TCRdb's table is partial and in-frame only. The table includes roughly 20,000 clones, approximately 87% detected once. This record comes from a study of OX40 agonist ivuxolimab in advanced cancers. Sample: CD4+ or CD8+ T cells sorted from blood, taken in a trial of the OX40 agonist ivuxolimab. The TCR originated in an adult with an advanced solid tumor such as melanoma, head and neck, liver or kidney cancer. The rearrangement joins TRBV29-1 to TRBJ2-1, with 10 bases fitting TRBD2. The CDR3: CSVKGLAVSVDEQFF. The CDR3 DNA follows: TGCAGCGTCAAAGGACTAGCGGTCTCGGTCGATGAGCAGTTCTTC.